This T cell receptor (beta chain) stems from a study of T cell responses to AZD1222 COVID-19 vaccine. Study overall: Analysis merged second doses at about 4 or about 12 weeks. General study findings and limits: Spike was spanned by vaccine-associated CD4 TCRs, which were dominant at 160-218 and 743-854.

As to this clone: Its matching antigen is unknown.

Clones were sequenced by immunoSEQ multiplex PCR, and TCRdb holds only the in-frame ones, with some missing. Among some 130,000 clones listed, less than 95% were seen once. V dropped 2 bases and J dropped 0 bases, with 11 bases sitting between them. Germline values: CDR1 SGHTA, CDR2 FQGNSA. This CDR3 is 16 amino acids long. The chain uses TRBV7-2 and TRBJ1-3; D unresolved. The sequences come from peripheral blood, collected on day 0 of AZD1222 vaccination. The origin of this receptor is an adult in good health. The CDR3 nucleotides are TGTGCCAGCAGCTTATTATTCGCGCTCTCTGGAAACACCATATATTTT. It specifies CASSLLFALSGNTIYF.